This T cell receptor (beta chain) stems from a study of cytomegalovirus exposure and HLA in healthy donors. Study-level results: Researchers counted approximately 160 TCR beta chains as cytomegalovirus-associated. Within an earlier analysis, most TCR beta V segments proved productive either about 90% or about 30% of the time.

J lost 2 bases, V lost 3 bases, and 1 base had no gene match. There are 14 residues in the CDR3. Per germline, CDR1 SGDLS and CDR2 YYNGEE. The PCR ran on 60 Vbeta and 13 Jbeta primers. Measured with immunoSEQ multiplex PCR; TCRdb has only the in-frame clones, and not every one. There are some 120,000 clones in the sample; about four fifths occur only once, and roughly an eighth lies in the top ten. Remarks on this clone: As yet, its antigen is unknown.

Input material: PBMCs. The chain links TRBV9 to TRBJ2-2; 7 bases agree with TRBD1. This receptor was identified in a woman in her sixties in good health and CMV-seropositive. This chain's CDR3 is CASSGQGNTGELFF. In DNA form, the CDR3 reads TGTGCCAGCAGCGGACAGGGAAACACCGGGGAGCTGTTTTTT.